This T cell receptor (beta chain) was documented in a study of blood T cell repertoires in COVID-19. As for the study in general: From the United States, Italy and Spain came samples of acute and convalescent COVID-19.

CDR3 length: 13 amino acids. Per the germline V gene, CDR1 is SGHRS and CDR2 is YFSETQ. Losses at the gene ends were 0 bases for V and 5 bases for J; bases not matched to a gene: 0. TCRdb's copy holds only in-frame clones and misses some; the assay was immunoSEQ multiplex PCR. The sample lists around 300,000 clones, just under 90% seen once, with 1.9% in the top ten. The sequence was obtained from a woman aged 60 to 75 who had recovered from COVID-19. This rearrangement joins TRBV5-1 to TRBJ2-5, with TRBD2 matching 8 bases. The specimen was PBMCs or T cells enriched from blood (not recorded which). The CDR3 loop reads CASSLASGETQYF. In DNA form, the CDR3 reads TGCGCCAGCAGCTTGGCTAGCGGGGAGACCCAGTACTTC.